The 3 T cell receptor beta chains below come from one sample, sequenced in a study of response to subunit inactivated influenza vaccine. TCRdb used MiXCR to reprocess the RT-PCR reads, holding one entry per CDR3 protein. The table has more than 400,000 distinct CDR3 sequences, roughly 7.6% seen once. This sample comprised PBMCs from blood, obtained roughly 24 months after vaccination. These receptors came from a man between 45 and 75 years old who received an inactivated influenza vaccine.

The J gene is TRBJ1-4, the V gene TRBV4-3; 8 nucleotides match TRBD1. The CDR3 has 14 residues. V lost 0 bases and J lost 7; bases outside the gene matches: 1. CDR1 LGHNA and CDR2 YSLEER come from the germline V gene. The CDR3 spells CASSQDRGLEKLFF. DNA of the CDR3: TGCGCCAGCAGCCAAGACAGGGGGCTTGAAAAACTGTTTTTT.

This clonotype was detected only a few times. This chain uses TRBV10-3 with TRBJ1-2; 9 bases fit TRBD1. Per the germline V gene, CDR1 is ENHRY and CDR2 is SYGVKD. V shed 6 bases and J 0 bases; nucleotides not matched to a gene: 8. This CDR3 region has 16 residues. CDR3 nucleotide sequence: TGTGCCATCAGCAGGACAGGGGATCGAGCTAACTATGGCTACACCTTC. Its translation is CAISRTGDRANYGYTF.

In this sample, this clonotype turned up a few times. The chain combines TRBV7-9 with TRBJ1-6; D not certain. Germline loops: CDR1 SEHNR, CDR2 FQNEAQ (reference sequence). The CDR3 has 13 amino acids. Trimming removed 1 base at V and 9 bases at J, with 7 bases between. CDR3 in amino acids: CASSLVGASPLHF. The CDR3 bases are TGTGCCAGCAGCTTAGTTGGTGCTTCACCCCTCCACTTT.